The entry below gives a single TCR beta chain sequence along with its context. The unsorted libraries originated from 2 million PBMCs that had been stored at -80 C. With V trimmed by 9 bases and J by 7 bases, 12 bases remained unmatched. The CDR3 is made up of 13 amino acids. Synthesis of cDNA used 5'RACE (with 10-nucleotide random UMIs). MiXCR, run by TCRdb on the 5' RACE reads, gives a single entry per CDR3 protein. The sample shows 50,000 to 75,000 distinct CDR3 sequences, roughly an eighth of them seen only once. The sample originates from a study of neurological immune-mediated disorders. Sequences were obtained from PBMCs. The chain employs TRBV12-3 or TRBV12-4 and TRBJ2-7; 7 positions agree with TRBD2. The sequence derives from a woman aged 55-70 years with HTLV-1-associated myelopathy (HAM/TSP). The DNA of the CDR3 is TGTGCCAGAAGCCCAAATGGGGGGGGTGAGCAGTACTTC. Protein: CARSPNGGGEQYF.